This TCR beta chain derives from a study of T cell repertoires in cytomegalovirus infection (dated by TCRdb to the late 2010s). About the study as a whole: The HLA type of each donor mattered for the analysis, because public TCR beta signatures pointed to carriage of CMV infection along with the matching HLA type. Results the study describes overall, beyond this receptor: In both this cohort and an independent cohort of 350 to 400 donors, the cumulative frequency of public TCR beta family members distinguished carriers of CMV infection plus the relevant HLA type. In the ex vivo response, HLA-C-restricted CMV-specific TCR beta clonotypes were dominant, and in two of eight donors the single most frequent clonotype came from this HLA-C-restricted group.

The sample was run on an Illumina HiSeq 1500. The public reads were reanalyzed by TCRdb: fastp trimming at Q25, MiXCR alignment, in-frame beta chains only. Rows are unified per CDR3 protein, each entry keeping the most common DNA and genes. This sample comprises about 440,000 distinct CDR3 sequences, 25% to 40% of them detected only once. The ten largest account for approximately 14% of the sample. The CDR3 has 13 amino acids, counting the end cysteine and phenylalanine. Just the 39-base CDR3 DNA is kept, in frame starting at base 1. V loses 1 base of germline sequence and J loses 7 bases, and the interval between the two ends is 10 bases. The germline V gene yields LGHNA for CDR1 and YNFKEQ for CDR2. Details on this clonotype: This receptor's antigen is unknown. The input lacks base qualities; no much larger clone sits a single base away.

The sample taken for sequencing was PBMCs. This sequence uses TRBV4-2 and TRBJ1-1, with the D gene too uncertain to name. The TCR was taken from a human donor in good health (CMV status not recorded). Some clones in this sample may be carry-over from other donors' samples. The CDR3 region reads CASSQVTWSEAFF. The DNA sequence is TGTGCCAGCAGCCAAGTCACTTGGAGTGAAGCTTTCTTT.